Detailed here is one T cell receptor beta chain. This entry comes from a study of identical twins. A template switching step contributed a universal primer site, while unique molecular identifiers were present in the cDNA. TCRdb recomputed calls from the 5' RACE reads with MiXCR, one row per CDR3 protein. The sample lists some 600,000 distinct CDR3 sequences; under 8.5% were seen once. Trimming shortened V by 1 base and J by 3 bases, and 7 bases separated the two germline ends. This CDR3 comprises 13 residues. The same sample was also used in a study of yellow fever vaccine responses in identical twins. This second study notes: Twins reportedly appeared to share part of their vaccine T cell response while keeping part individual.

This clonotype originated in a woman aged 18-29 years in good health. The chain links TRBV12-3 or TRBV12-4 to TRBJ2-7, with D unclear. The sample taken for sequencing was PBMCs. The CDR3 bases are TGTGCCAGCAGTTTAGGGCACGGCTACGAGCAGTACTTC. This gives the protein CASSLGHGYEQYF.